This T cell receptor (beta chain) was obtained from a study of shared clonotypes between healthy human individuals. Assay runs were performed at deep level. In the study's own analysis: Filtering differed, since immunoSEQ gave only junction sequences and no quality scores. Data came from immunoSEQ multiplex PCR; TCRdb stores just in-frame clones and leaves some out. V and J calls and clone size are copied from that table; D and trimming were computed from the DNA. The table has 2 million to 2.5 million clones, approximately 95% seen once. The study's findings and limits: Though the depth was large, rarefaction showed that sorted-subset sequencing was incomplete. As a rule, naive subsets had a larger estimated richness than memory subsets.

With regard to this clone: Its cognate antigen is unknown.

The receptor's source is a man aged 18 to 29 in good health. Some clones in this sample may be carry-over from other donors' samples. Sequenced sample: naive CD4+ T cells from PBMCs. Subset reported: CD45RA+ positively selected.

The CDR3 region has the DNA TGCGCCAGCAGCCAAGTAACCCCGGGCTATGGGGGAGAGACCCAGTACTTC. This translates into CASSQVTPGYGGETQYF. The chain is built from TRBV4-1 and TRBJ2-5; D might be TRBD1 or TRBD2, each matching 5 bases. CDR1 is MGHRA, CDR2 YSYEKL, per germline. This CDR3 has 17 amino acids. Trimming removed 1 base from V and 4 bases from J, with 19 bases in between.